Below, one TCR beta chain is given with its context. Its antigen remains unknown. The sample belongs to a study of cytomegalovirus exposure and HLA in healthy donors. Use of 60 Vbeta and 13 Jbeta primers characterized the PCR. Some clones are missing from TCRdb's copy, which holds only in-frame ones; the method was immunoSEQ multiplex PCR. The sample consists of roughly 140,000 clones, 75% to 80% of them appearing once. Donors were ostensibly healthy at sampling, although undocumented immune exposures were probable. This CDR3 contains 18 residues. The V gene end was trimmed by 5 bases and the J gene end by 6 bases; junction bases not matched to a gene: 19. In germline, CDR1 is SEHNR, CDR2 FQNEAQ (reference sequence). Broader study findings: Looking again later, the authors saw that most CMV-associated TCR beta chains seemed HLA-restricted.

The sample was PBMCs. The rearrangement uses TRBV7-9 and TRBJ1-2, with 9 positions matching TRBD1. The source is a male donor in good health and CMV-seronegative. The CDR3 is CASSRGVLMGQGGDGYTF. The CDR3 DNA reads as TGTGCCAGCAGCCGAGGTGTTCTGATGGGACAGGGAGGCGATGGCTACACCTTC. Using reference TRBV7-9 and TRBJ1-2 for the parts outside the CDR3, the full variable domain is DTGVSQNPRHKITKRGQNVTFRCDPISEHNRLYWYRQTLGQGPEFLTYFQNEAQLEKSRLLSDRFSAERPKGSFSTLEIQRTEQGDSAMYLCASSRGVLMGQGGDGYTFGSGTRLTVV.